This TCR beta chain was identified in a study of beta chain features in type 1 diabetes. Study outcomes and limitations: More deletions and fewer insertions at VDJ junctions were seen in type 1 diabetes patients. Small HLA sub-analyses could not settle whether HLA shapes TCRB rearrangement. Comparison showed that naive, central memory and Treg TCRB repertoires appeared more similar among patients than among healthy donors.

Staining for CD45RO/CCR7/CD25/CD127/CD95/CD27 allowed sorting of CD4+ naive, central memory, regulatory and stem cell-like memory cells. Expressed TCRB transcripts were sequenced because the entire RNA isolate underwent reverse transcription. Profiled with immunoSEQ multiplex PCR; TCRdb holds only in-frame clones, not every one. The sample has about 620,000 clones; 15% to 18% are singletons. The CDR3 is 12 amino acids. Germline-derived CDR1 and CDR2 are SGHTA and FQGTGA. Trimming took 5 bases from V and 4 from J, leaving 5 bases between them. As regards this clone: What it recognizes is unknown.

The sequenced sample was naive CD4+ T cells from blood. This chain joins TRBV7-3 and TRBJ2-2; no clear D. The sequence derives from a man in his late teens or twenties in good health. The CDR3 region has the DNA TGTGCCAGCAGCGAGACCACCGGGGAGCTGTTTTTT. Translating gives CASSETTGELFF. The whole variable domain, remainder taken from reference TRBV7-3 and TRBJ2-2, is GAGVSQTPSNKVTEKGKYVELRCDPISGHTALYWYRQSLGQGPEFLIYFQGTGAADDSGLPNDRFFAVRPEGSVSTLKIQRTERGDSAVYLCASSETTGELFFGEGSRLTVL.